The 6 T cell receptor beta chains below were found in one sample sequenced in a study of blood T cell repertoires in COVID-19. Repertoires were generated with immunoSEQ multiplex PCR, while TCRdb's copy carries only in-frame clones and drops some. The sample gives about 190,000 clones, about 80% of which show up once; around 24% is in the top ten. Sequenced input: peripheral blood. The receptors come from a woman between 70 and 85 years old with acute or convalescent COVID-19.

This rearrangement joins TRBV5-1 to TRBJ1-1; no firm D call. The germline V gene encodes CDR1 SGHRS and CDR2 YFSETQ. The CDR3 contains 15 residues. Between the trimmed V and J ends, which lost 0 bases and 0 bases, there was a span of 9 bases. CDR3 region: CASSLDRGMNTEAFF. The CDR3 DNA sequence: TGCGCCAGCAGCTTGGACCGAGGAATGAACACTGAAGCTTTCTTT.

The chain employs TRBV29-1 and TRBJ1-3, with D unclear. The germline CDR1 and CDR2 sequences are SQVTM and ANQGSEA. The CDR3 extends over 15 amino acids. Trimming left V 2 bases short and J 4 bases short, with 15 bases between. The CDR3 bases are TGCAGCGTTGAATTGCGTGGAGTTGGAGGAAACACCATATATTTT. Translated: CSVELRGVGGNTIYF. Drawing the rest from reference TRBV29-1 and TRBJ1-3, the complete variable domain is SAVISQKPSRDICQRGTSLTIQCQVDSQVTMMFWYRQQPGQSLTLIATANQGSEATYESGFVIDKFPISRPNLTFSTLTVSNMSPEDSSIYLCSVELRGVGGNTIYFGEGSWLTVV.

The chain combines TRBV5-1 with TRBJ2-3; a weak D match, TRBD1 (5 bases). The CDR3 length is 15 residues. Germline V gene data show CDR1 as SGHRS and CDR2 as YFSETQ. V was trimmed by 0 bases and J by 2 bases, leaving 10 bases between them. As DNA, the CDR3 is TGCGCCAGCAGCTTGGGACCCAGGGACACAGATACGCAGTATTTT. It codes for CASSLGPRDTDTQYF.

The gene calls are TRBV27 and TRBJ1-2, with TRBD1 matching over 7 bases. The trim removed 0 bases at V and 3 bases at J, leaving 7 bases unmatched. CDR1 is MNHEY and CDR2 is SMNVEV in the germline V gene (reference sequence). The CDR3 loop spans 16 amino acids. The CDR3 DNA sequence: TGTGCCAGCAGTTTATCGGGACAGCGACCTGACTATGGCTACACCTTC. Its protein is CASSLSGQRPDYGYTF.

This clone was detected ten times or more. The chain has TRBV2 and TRBJ2-1; 12 bases agree with TRBD2. V shed 7 bases and J 10 bases; nucleotides not matched to a gene: 11. Germline V gene data show CDR1 as SNHLY and CDR2 as FYNNEI. The CDR3 is made up of 15 amino acids. CDR3 residues: CASTNLAGGISEQFF. CDR3 DNA sequence: TGTGCCAGCACAAATCTAGCGGGAGGGATAAGCGAGCAGTTCTTC.

In its sample, this clone was seen a few times. The chain recombines TRBV24-1 with TRBJ2-5, with TRBD1 as a possible D gene (5 bases). CDR3 length: 12 residues. Trimming left V 5 bases short and J 5 bases short, with 8 bases between. The germline V gene encodes CDR1 KGHDR and CDR2 SFDVKD. Here the CDR3 DNA reads TGTGCCACCAGTGCAGGGTTGGAGACCCAGTACTTC. As protein: CATSAGLETQYF.